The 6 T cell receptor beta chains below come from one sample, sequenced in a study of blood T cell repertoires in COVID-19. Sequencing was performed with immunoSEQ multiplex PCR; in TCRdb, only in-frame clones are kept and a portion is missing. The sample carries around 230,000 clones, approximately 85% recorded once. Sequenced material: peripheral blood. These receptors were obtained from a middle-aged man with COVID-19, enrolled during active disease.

In DNA form, the CDR3 reads TGTGCCAGCAGCTTAGGGCTACAGGAGTCCTTGGCTTATGGCTACACCTTC. Protein: CASSLGLQESLAYGYTF. This chain links TRBV7-9 with TRBJ1-2; D perhaps matches TRBD1 (5 bases). V was pared by 1 base and J by 5 bases, with 20 bases between. This CDR3 contains 17 residues. The V gene's germline CDR1 is SEHNR and CDR2 FQNEAQ (reference sequence).

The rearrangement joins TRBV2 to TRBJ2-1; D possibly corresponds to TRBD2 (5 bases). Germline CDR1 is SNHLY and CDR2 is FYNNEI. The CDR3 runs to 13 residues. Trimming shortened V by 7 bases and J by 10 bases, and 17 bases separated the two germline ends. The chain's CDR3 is CASKWLAAGEQFF. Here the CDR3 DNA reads TGTGCCAGCAAATGGCTAGCAGCAGGCGAGCAGTTCTTC.

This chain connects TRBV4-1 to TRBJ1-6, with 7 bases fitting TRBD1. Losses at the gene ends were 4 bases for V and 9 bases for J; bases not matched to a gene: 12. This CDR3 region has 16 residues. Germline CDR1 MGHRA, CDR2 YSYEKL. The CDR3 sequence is CASSRMRGGIGSPLHF. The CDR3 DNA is TGCGCCAGCAGCCGCATGAGAGGGGGCATCGGTTCACCCCTCCACTTT.

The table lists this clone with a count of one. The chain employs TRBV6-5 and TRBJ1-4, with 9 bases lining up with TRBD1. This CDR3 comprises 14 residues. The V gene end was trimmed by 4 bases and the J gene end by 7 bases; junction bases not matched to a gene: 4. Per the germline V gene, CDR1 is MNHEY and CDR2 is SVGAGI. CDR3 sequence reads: CASSSRDRVEKLFF. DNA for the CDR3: TGTGCCAGCAGTTCCCGGGACAGGGTTGAAAAACTGTTTTTT.

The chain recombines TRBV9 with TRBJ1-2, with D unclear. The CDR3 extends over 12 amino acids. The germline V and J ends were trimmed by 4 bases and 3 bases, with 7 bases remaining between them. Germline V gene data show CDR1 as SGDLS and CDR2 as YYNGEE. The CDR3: CASSYPYYGYTF. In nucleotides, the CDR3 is TGTGCCAGCAGCTATCCCTACTATGGCTACACCTTC.

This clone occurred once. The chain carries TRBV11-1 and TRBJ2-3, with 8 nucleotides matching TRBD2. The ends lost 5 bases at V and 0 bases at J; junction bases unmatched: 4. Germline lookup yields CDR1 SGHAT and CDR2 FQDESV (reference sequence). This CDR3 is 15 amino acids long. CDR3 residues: CASSKERESTDTQYF. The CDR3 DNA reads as TGTGCCAGCAGCAAGGAGCGGGAGAGCACAGATACGCAGTATTTT.